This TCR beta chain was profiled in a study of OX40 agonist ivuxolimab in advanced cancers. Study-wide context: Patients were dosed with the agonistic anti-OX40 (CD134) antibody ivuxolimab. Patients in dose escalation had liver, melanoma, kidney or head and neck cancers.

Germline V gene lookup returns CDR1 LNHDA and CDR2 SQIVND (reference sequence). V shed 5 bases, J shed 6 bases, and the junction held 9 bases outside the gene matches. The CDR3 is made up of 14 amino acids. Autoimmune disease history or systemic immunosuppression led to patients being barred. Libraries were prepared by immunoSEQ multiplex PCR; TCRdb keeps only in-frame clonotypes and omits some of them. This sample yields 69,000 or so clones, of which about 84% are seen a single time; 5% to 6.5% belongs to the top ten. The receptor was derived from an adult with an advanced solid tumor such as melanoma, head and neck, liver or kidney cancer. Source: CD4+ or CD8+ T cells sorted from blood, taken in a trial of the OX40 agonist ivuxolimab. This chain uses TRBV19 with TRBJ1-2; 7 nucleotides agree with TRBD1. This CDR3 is CASSPRTGEHGYTF. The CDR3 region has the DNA TGTGCCAGTAGTCCCCGAACAGGGGAACATGGCTACACCTTC.